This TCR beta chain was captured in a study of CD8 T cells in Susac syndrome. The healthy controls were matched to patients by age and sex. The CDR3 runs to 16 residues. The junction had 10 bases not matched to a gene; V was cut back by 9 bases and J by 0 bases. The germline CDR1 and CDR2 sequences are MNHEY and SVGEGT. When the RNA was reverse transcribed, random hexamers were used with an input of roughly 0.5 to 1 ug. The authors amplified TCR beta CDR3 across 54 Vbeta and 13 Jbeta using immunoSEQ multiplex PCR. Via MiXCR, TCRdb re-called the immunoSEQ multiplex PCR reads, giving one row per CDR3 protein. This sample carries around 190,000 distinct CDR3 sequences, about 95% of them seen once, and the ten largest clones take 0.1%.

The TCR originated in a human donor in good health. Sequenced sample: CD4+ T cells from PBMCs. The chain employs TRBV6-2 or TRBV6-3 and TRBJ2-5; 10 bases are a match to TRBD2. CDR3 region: CASTRTSGKYQETQYF. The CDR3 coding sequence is TGTGCCAGTACCAGGACTAGCGGAAAGTACCAAGAGACCCAGTACTTC.